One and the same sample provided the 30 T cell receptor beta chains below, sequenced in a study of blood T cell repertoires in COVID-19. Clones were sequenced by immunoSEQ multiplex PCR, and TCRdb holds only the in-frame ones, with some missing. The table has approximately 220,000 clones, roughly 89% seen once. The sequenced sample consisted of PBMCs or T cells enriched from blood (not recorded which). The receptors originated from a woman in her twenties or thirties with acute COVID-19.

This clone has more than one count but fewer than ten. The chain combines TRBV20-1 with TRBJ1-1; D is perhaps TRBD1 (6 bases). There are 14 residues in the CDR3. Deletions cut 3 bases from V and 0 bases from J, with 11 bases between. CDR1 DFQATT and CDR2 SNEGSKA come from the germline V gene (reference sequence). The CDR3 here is CSASRGYMNTEAFF. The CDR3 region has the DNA TGCAGTGCTAGTAGGGGGTACATGAACACTGAAGCTTTCTTT.

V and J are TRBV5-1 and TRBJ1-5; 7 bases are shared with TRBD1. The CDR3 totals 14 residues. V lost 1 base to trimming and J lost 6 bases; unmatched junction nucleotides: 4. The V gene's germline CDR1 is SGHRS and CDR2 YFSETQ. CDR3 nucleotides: TGCGCCAGCAGCTTGATTCAGGGGGTTCAGCCCCAGCATTTT. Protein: CASSLIQGVQPQHF.

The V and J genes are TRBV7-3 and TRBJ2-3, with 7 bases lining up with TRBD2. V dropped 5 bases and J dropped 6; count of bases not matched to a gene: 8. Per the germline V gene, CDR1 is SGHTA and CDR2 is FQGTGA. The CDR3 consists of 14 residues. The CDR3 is CASSPNGGGDTQYF. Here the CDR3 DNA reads TGTGCCAGCAGCCCAAACGGGGGAGGGGATACGCAGTATTTT.

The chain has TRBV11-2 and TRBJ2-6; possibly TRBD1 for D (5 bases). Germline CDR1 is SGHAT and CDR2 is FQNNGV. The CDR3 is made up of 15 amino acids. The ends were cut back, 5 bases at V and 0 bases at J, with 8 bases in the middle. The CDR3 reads CASSQGSSGANVLTF. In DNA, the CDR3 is TGTGCCAGCAGCCAGGGCAGCTCTGGGGCCAACGTCCTGACTTTC.

The CDR3 DNA reads TGTGCCAGCAGTTTCTCGGGGGCCGGGGAGCTGTTTTTT. It yields the protein CASSFSGAGELFF. The genes are TRBV27 and TRBJ2-2; D is possibly TRBD2 (6 bases). The CDR3 totals 13 residues. CDR1 and CDR2 from the germline V gene are MNHEY and SMNVEV (reference sequence). V was cut by 3 bases and J by 6 bases, with 8 bases left in between.

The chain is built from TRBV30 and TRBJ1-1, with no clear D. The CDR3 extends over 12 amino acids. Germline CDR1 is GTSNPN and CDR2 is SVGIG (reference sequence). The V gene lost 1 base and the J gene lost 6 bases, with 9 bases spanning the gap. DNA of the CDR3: TGTGCCTGGAGTGGCGGGAGCGCTGAAGCTTTCTTT. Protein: CAWSGGSAEAFF.

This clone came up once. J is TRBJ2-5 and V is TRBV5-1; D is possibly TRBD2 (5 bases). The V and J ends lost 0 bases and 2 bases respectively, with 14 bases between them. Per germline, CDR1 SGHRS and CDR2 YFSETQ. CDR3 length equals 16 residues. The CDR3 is CASSLDPTIGQETQYF. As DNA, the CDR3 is TGCGCCAGCAGCTTGGATCCGACTATTGGGCAAGAGACCCAGTACTTC.

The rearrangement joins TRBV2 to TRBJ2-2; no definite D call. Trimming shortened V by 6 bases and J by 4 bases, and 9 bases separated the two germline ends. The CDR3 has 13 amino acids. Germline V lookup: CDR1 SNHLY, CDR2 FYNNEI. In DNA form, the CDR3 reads TGTGCCAGCAGCCAGTCGGGCACCGGGGAGCTGTTTTTT. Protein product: CASSQSGTGELFF.

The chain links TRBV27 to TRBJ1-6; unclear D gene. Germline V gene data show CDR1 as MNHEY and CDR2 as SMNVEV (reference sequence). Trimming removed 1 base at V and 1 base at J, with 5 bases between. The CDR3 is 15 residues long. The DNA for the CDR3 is TGTGCCAGCAGTTTATACAGTTCCTATAATTCACCCCTCCACTTT. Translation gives CASSLYSSYNSPLHF.

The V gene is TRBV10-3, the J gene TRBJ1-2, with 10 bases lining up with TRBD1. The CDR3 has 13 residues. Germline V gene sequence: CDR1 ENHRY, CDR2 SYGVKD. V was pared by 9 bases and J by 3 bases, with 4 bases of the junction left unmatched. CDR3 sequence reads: CAIGTGEHYGYTF. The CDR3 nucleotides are TGTGCCATAGGGACAGGGGAGCACTATGGCTACACCTTC.

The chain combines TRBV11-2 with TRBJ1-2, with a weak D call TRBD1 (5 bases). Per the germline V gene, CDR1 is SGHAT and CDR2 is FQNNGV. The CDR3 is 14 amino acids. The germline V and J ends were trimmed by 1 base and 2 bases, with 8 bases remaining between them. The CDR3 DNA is TGTGCCAGCAGCTTAGCAGGGTCGAACTATGGCTACACCTTC. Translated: CASSLAGSNYGYTF.

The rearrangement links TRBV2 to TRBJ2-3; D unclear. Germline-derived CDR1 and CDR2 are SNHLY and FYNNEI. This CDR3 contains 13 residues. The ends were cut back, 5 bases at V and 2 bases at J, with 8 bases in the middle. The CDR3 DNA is TGTGCCAGCAGTCGACTGACCACAGATACGCAGTATTTT. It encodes CASSRLTTDTQYF. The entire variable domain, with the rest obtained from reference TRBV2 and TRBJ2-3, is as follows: EPEVTQTPSHQVTQMGQEVILRCVPISNHLYFYWYRQILGQKVEFLVSFYNNEISEKSEIFDDQFSVERPDGSNFTLKIRSTKLEDSAMYFCASSRLTTDTQYFGPGTRLTVL.

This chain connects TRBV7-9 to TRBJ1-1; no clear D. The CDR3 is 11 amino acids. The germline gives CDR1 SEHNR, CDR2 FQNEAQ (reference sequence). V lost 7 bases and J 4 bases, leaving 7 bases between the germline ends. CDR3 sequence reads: CASTRLTEAFF. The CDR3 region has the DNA TGTGCCAGCACCAGACTCACTGAAGCTTTCTTT.

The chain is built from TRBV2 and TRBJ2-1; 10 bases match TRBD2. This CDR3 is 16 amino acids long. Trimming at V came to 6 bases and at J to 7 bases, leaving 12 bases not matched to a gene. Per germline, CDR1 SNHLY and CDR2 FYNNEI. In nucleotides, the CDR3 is TGTGCCAGCAGAGACCCTAGCGGGGGAACGGCGAATGAGCAGTTCTTC. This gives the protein CASRDPSGGTANEQFF.

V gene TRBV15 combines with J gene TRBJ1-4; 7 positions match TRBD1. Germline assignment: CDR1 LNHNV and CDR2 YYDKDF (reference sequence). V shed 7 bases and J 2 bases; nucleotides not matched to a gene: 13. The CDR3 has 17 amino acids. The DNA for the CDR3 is TGTGCCACCACCGTGAACAGGGGAACCTCGACTAATGAAAAACTGTTTTTT. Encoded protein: CATTVNRGTSTNEKLFF.

The DNA for the CDR3 is TGTGCCAGCAGTGACAGGGGGGAAAAACTGTTTTTT. Translation gives CASSDRGEKLFF. The chain is built from TRBV6-1 and TRBJ1-4; 7 positions agree with TRBD1. V lost 3 bases, J lost 8 bases, and 0 bases stayed unmatched. In germline, CDR1 is MNHNS, CDR2 SASEGT. CDR3 size: 12 residues.

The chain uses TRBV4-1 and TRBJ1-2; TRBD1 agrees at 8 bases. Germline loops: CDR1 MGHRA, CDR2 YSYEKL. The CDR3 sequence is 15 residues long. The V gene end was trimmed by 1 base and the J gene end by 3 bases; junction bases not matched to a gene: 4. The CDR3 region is CASSQVTGGDYGYTF. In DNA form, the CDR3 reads TGCGCCAGCAGCCAAGTTACAGGGGGTGACTATGGCTACACCTTC.

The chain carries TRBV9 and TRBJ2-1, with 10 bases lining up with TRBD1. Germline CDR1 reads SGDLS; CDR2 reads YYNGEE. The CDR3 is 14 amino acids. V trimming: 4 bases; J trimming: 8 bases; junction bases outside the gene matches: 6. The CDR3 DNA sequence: TGTGCCAGCAGCCCGCGACAGGGGGCATATGAGCAGTTCTTC. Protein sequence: CASSPRQGAYEQFF.

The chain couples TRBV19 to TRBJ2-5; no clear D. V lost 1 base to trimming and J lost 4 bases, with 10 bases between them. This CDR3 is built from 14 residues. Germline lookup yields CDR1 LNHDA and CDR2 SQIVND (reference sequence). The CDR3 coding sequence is TGTGCCAGTAGTATAGGATACAGACCAGAGACCCAGTACTTC. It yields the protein CASSIGYRPETQYF.

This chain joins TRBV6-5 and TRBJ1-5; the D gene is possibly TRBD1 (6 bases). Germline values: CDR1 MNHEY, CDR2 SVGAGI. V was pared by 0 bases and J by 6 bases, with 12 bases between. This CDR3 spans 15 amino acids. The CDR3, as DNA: TGTGCCAGCAGTTACTCGGCGGGGGCAGGTCAGCCCCAGCATTTT. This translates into CASSYSAGAGQPQHF.

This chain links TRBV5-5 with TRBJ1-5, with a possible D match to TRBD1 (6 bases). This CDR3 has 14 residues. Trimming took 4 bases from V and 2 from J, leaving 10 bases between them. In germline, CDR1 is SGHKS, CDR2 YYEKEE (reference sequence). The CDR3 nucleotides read TGTGCCAGCAGCAACAGGGAAGGCAATCAGCCCCAGCATTTT. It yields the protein CASSNREGNQPQHF.

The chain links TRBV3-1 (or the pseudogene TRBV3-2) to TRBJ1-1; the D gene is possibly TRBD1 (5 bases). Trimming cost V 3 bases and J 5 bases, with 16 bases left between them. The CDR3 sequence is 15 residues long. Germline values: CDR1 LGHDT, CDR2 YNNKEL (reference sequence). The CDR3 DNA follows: TGTGCCAGCAGCCAGGGGACTTTTAGGGTGACTGAAGCTTTCTTT. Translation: CASSQGTFRVTEAFF.

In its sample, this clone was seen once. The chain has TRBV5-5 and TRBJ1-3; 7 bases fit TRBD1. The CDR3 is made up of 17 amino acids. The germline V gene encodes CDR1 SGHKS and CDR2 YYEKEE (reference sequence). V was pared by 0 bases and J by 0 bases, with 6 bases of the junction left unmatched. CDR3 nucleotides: TGTGCCAGCAGCTTGGTACCGGACAGGCTCTCTGGAAACACCATATATTTT. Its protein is CASSLVPDRLSGNTIYF.

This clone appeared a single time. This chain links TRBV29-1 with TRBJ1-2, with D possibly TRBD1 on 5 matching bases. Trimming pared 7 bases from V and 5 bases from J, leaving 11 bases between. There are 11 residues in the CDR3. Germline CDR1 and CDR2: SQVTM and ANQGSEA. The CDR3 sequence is CSATRGYGYTF. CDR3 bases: TGCAGCGCGACAAGGGGTTATGGCTACACCTTC.

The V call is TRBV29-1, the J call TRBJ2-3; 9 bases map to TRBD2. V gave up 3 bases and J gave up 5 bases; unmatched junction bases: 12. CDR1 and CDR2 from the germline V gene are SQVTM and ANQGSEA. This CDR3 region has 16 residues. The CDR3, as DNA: TGCAGCGTTGATCCCTTAGGCGGGGGGGCAGGAGATACGCAGTATTTT. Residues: CSVDPLGGGAGDTQYF.

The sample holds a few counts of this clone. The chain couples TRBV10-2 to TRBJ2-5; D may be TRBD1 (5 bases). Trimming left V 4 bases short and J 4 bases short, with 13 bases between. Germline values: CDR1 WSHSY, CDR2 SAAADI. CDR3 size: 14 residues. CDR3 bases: TGCGCCAGCAGTGCAGGGCAGGGTTTAGAGACCCAGTACTTC. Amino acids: CASSAGQGLETQYF.

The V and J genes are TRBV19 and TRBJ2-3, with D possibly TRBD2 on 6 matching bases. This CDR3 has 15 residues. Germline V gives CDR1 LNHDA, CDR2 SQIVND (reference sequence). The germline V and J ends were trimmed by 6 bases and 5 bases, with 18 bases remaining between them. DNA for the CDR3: TGTGCCAGTAGCCCGAGGAGGGGCGGCGGAGATACGCAGTATTTT. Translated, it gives CASSPRRGGGDTQYF.

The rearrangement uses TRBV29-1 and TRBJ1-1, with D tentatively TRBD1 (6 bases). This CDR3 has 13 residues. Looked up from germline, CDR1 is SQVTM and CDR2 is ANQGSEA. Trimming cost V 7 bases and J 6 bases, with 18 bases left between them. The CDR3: CSAQGFHGAEAFF. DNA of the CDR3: TGCAGCGCACAGGGATTTCATGGCGCTGAAGCTTTCTTT. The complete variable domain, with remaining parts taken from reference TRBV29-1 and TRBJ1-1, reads SAVISQKPSRDICQRGTSLTIQCQVDSQVTMMFWYRQQPGQSLTLIATANQGSEATYESGFVIDKFPISRPNLTFSTLTVSNMSPEDSSIYLCSAQGFHGAEAFFGQGTRLTVV.

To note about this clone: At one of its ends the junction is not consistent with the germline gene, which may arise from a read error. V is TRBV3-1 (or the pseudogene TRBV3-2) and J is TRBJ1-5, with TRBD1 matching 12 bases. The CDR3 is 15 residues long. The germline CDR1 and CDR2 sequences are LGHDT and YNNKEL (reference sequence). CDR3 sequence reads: CASSPGTGGNQPQHF. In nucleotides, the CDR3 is TGTGCCAGCAGCCCCGGGACAGGGGGCAACCAGCCCCAGCATTTT.

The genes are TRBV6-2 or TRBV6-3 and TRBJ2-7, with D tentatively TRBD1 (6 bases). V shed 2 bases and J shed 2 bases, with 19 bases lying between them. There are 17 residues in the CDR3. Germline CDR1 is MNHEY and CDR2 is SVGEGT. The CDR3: CASSYAEVGTRAYEQYF. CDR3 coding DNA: TGTGCCAGCAGTTACGCCGAGGTAGGGACAAGAGCCTACGAGCAGTACTTC.